These T cell receptor beta chains were read from a single sample in a study of blood T cell repertoires in COVID-19. Profiling relied on immunoSEQ multiplex PCR, and the TCRdb table lists in-frame clones only, not all of them. The sample lists about 87,000 clones, about four fifths seen once, with more than 2% in the top ten. Specimen: peripheral blood. Receptors originate from an older woman with acute or convalescent COVID-19. The CDR3 runs from the conserved cysteine through the conserved F or W. Each record gives: clone size, CDR3 length, D gene, V gene, J gene, CDR3 DNA, CDR3 protein. A D gene is named only where the DNA matches it firmly. Some rows mark clone size as missing; the rest say once, few, many or name a class of expanded clone.

-,13,-,TRBV27,TRBJ2-5,TGTGCCAGCAGTTTATACTCCCAAGAGACCCAGTACTTC,CASSLYSQETQYF
-,15,TRBD1,TRBV5-6,TRBJ2-1,TGTGCCAGCAGCTTTGTGGACAGGGAAAAGAATGAGCAGTTCTTC,CASSFVDREKNEQFF
once,15,TRBD1,TRBV18,TRBJ2-3,TGTGCCAGCTCACCAGAAGGACAGGTCACAGATACGCAGTATTTT,CASSPEGQVTDTQYF
few,15,-,TRBV2,TRBJ1-6,TGTGCCAGCAGAGGTAGGGGCGCCTATAATTCACCCCTCCACTTT,CASRGRGAYNSPLHF
few,17,TRBD1,TRBV9,TRBJ1-2,TGTGCCAGCAGGGATACGATCGGACAGGGTTCTTGGTATGGCTACACCTTC,CASRDTIGQGSWYGYTF
-,12,-,TRBV28,TRBJ1-5,TGTGCCAGCAATCAGGGAGGCCAGCCCCAGCATTTT,CASNQGGQPQHF
-,15,-,TRBV7-9,TRBJ1-2,TGTGCCAGCAGCGTCGGGACACCCGATTTCTATGGCTACACCTTC,CASSVGTPDFYGYTF
-,13,-,TRBV28,TRBJ2-7,TGTGCCAGCAGTTTGTACAGGAGCTACGAGCAGTACTTC,CASSLYRSYEQYF
-,13,TRBD1,TRBV2,TRBJ1-1,TGTGCCAGCAGTGCACAGACAGGGTTAGCGGCTTTCTTT,CASSAQTGLAAFF
-,15,-,TRBV13,TRBJ1-1,TGTGCCAGCAGCTCGCCTTGGGCCGGCGTCTCTGAAGCTTTCTTT,CASSSPWAGVSEAFF
few,15,-,TRBV5-4,TRBJ2-1,TGTGCCAGCAGCTTGGGGGGACATAGGAAGGATGAGCAGTTCTTC,CASSLGGHRKDEQFF
-,14,-,TRBV15,TRBJ2-1,TGTGCCACCAGCAGAGCTAGGGGTTCCGTTGAGCAGTTCTTC,CATSRARGSVEQFF
-,12,-,TRBV5-6,TRBJ2-7,TGTGCCAGCAGCTCCAGGATTTACGAGCAGTACTTC,CASSSRIYEQYF
few,14,TRBD2,TRBV20-1,TRBJ2-2,TGCAGTGCTAGTACTAGCGGGTCCACCGGGGAGCTGTTTTTT,CSASTSGSTGELFF
-,14,-,TRBV6-1,TRBJ1-1,TGTGCCAGCAGTGAGACACTTTTGAACACTGAAGCTTTCTTT,CASSETLLNTEAFF
-,14,-,TRBV7-3,TRBJ1-2,TGTGCCAGCAGCTTAACTGCGGCAGGGGATGGCTACACCTTC,CASSLTAAGDGYTF
few,14,-,TRBV6-2/TRBV6-3,TRBJ2-1,TGTGCCAGCAGTGAGGAGGGAGGAATCAATGAGCAGTTCTTC,CASSEEGGINEQFF
-,15,TRBD2,TRBV6-5,TRBJ2-2,TGTGCCGCAACCTTTAGCGGGACATCCACCGGGGAGCTGTTTTTT,CAATFSGTSTGELFF
-,16,TRBD1,TRBV19,TRBJ1-1,TGTGCCAGTAGTAGAGACAGGGGCCAAGCGAACACTGAAGCTTTCTTT,CASSRDRGQANTEAFF
-,14,TRBD1,TRBV20-1,TRBJ1-4,TGCAGTGCGAGTGGGACAGGGCACCATCTGAAACTGTTTTTT,CSASGTGHHLKLFF
once,14,TRBD1,TRBV7-2,TRBJ1-1,TGTGCCAGCAGACGGGGACAGTTGAACACTGAAGCTTTCTTT,CASRRGQLNTEAFF
once,13,-,TRBV11-3,TRBJ1-1,TGTGCCAGCAGCTTAGTTGGCAAATATGAAGCTTTCTTT,CASSLVGKYEAFF
few,14,-,TRBV7-9,TRBJ2-2,TGTGCCAGCAGCTTAGGAGGTGTCTCCGGGGAGCTGTTTTTT,CASSLGGVSGELFF
-,15,TRBD2,TRBV24-1,TRBJ2-1,TGTGCCACCAGTGATCGACTAGCGGGCCACAATGAGCAGTTCTTC,CATSDRLAGHNEQFF
-,13,TRBD2,TRBV5-6,TRBJ2-7,TGTGCCAGCAGGCCCGGACTAGTCTACGAGCAGTACTTC,CASRPGLVYEQYF
-,15,-,TRBV19,TRBJ1-5,TGTGCCACTAGAACCCAGGGAGGGGCTGAAGCGCCCCAGCATTTT,CATRTQGGAEAPQHF
-,16,TRBD2,TRBV11-3,TRBJ2-2,TGTGCCAGCAGCTTACTAGCGGGGGGATCCACCGGGGAGCTGTTTTTT,CASSLLAGGSTGELFF
-,15,TRBD1,TRBV5-4,TRBJ2-1,TGTGCCAGCAGCTGGACAGGCAGCTCCTACAATGAGCAGTTCTTC,CASSWTGSSYNEQFF
-,14,TRBD1,TRBV7-9,TRBJ1-2,TGTGCCAGCAGCTTAGAACAGGGGGGCTATGGCTACACCTTC,CASSLEQGGYGYTF
-,13,-,TRBV6-5,TRBJ1-4,TGTGCCAGCAGTTACGAGGGGGGAGGGAAACTGTTTTTT,CASSYEGGGKLFF
-,14,-,TRBV3-1/TRBV3-2,TRBJ1-6,TGTGCCAGCAGCTTCGGACAGCTAAATTCACCCCTCCACTTT,CASSFGQLNSPLHF
-,13,-,TRBV7-9,TRBJ1-5,TGTGCCAGCAGCTTATCCCAGAATCAGCCCCAGCATTTT,CASSLSQNQPQHF
once,16,TRBD2,TRBV28,TRBJ2-3,TGTGCCAGCAGACCACATAGCGGGGGGGCGACAGATACGCAGTATTTT,CASRPHSGGATDTQYF
once,15,-,TRBV4-1,TRBJ1-3,TGCGCCAGCAGCCAAGGGCGGTCTAATGGAAACACCATATATTTT,CASSQGRSNGNTIYF